This T cell receptor (beta chain) was sequenced during a study of Graves' ophthalmopathy and Graves' hyperthyroidism. RNA transcripts yielded amplified TCR beta CDR3 regions. HTBI primers were employed in first-round RT-PCR, then a second-round multiplex PCR followed. TCRdb reanalysed the multiplex PCR reads using MiXCR and keeps one entry per CDR3 protein. The sample has about 740,000 distinct CDR3 sequences; 40% are singletons. In donors with ophthalmopathy, activity was moderate-to-severe, with CAS ≥3, NOSPECS ≥4 and duration under 3 months. PBMCs stemmed from around 10 ml of fresh peripheral blood. Germline loops: CDR1 SQVTM, CDR2 ANQGSEA. This CDR3 spans 13 amino acids. The V end lost 8 bases, the J end lost 2 bases, and 13 bases lay between the germline ends.

This receptor was obtained from an adult man with Graves' ophthalmopathy. This chain uses TRBV29-1 with TRBJ1-5, with D uncertain. The material sequenced was peripheral blood. CDR3 residues: CSSGPGRNQPQHF. In DNA form, the CDR3 reads TGCAGCTCAGGACCAGGCCGCAATCAGCCCCAGCATTTT.